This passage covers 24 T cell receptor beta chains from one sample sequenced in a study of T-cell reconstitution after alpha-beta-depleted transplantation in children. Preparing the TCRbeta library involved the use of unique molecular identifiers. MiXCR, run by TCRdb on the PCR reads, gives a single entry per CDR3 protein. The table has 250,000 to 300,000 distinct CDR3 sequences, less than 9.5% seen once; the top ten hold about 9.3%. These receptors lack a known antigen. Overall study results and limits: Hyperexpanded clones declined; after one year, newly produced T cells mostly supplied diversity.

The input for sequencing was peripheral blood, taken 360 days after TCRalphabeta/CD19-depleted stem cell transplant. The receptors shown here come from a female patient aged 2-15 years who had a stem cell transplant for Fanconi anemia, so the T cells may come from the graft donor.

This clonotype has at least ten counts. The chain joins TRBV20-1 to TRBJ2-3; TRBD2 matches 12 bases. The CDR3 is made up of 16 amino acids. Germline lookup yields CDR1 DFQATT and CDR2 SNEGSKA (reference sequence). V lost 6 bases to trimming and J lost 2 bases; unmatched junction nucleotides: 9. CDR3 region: CSAQGASGGATDTQYF. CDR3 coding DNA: TGCAGTGCACAGGGGGCTAGCGGGGGGGCCACAGATACGCAGTATTTT.

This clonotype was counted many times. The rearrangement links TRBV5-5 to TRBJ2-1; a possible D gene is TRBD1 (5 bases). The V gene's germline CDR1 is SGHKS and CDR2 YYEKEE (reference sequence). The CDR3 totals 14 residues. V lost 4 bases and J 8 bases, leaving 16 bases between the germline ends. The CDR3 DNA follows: TGTGCCAGCAGCCCCTGGACAATGGACGATGAGCAGTTCTTC. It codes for CASSPWTMDDEQFF.

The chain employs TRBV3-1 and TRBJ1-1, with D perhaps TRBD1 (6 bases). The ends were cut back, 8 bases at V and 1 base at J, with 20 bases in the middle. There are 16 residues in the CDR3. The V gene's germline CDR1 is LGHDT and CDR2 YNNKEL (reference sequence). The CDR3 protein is CASGQAGIQGNTEAFF. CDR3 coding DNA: TGTGCCAGCGGGCAGGCGGGCATACAGGGGAACACTGAAGCTTTCTTT.

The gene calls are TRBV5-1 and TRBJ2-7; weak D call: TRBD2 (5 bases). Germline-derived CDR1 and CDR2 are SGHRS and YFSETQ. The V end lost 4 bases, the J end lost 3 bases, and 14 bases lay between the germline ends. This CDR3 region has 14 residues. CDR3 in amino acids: CASSPERAGYEQYF. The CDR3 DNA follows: TGCGCCAGCAGCCCGGAGAGGGCCGGCTACGAGCAGTACTTC.

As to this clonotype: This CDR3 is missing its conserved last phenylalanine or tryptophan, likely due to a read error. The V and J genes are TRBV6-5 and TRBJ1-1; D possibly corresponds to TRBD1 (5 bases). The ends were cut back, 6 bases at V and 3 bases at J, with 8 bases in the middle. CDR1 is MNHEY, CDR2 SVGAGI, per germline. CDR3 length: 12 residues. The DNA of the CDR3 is TGTGCCAGCAGACACAGGTACACTGAAGCTTTCTCT. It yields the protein CASRHRYTEAFS.

The CDR3 sequence is CAMSPGTSQETQYF. Written as DNA, the CDR3 is TGTGCCATGAGCCCTGGGACCTCCCAAGAGACCCAGTACTTC. This chain connects TRBV4-2 to TRBJ2-5; TRBD1 or TRBD2 may be the D gene (5 bases each). The V gene lost 10 bases and the J gene lost 1 base, with 16 bases spanning the gap. CDR1 is LGHNA and CDR2 is YNFKEQ in the germline V gene. This CDR3 spans 14 amino acids.

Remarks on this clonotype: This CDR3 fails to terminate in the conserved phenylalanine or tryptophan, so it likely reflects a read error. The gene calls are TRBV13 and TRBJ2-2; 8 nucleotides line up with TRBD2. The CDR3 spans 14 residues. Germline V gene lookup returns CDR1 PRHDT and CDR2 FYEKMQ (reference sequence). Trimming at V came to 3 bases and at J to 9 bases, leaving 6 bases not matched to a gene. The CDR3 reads CASSFREGWRELFI. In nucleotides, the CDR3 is TGTGCCAGCAGCTTCCGGGAGGGCTGGAGGGAGCTGTTTATT.

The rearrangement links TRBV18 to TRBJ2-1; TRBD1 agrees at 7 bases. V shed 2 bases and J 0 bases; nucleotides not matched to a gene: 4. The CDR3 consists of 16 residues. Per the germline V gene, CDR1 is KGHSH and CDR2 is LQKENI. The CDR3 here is CASSPGAGGSYNEQFF. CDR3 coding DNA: TGTGCCAGCTCACCAGGGGCAGGGGGCTCCTACAATGAGCAGTTCTTC.

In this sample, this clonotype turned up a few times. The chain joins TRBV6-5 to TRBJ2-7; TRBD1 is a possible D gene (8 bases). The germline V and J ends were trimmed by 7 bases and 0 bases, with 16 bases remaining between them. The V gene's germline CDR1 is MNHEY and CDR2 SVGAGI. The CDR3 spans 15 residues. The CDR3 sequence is CASNRGGGTSYEQYF. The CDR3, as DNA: TGTGCCAGCAACAGGGGGGGGGGTACCTCCTACGAGCAGTACTTC.

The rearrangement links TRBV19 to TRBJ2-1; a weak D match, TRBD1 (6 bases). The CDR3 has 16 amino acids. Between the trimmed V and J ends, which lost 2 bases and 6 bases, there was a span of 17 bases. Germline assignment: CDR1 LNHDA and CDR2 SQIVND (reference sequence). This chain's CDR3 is CASSISRWGRLNEQFF. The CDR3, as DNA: TGTGCCAGTAGTATATCCCGATGGGGGCGCCTCAATGAGCAGTTCTTC.

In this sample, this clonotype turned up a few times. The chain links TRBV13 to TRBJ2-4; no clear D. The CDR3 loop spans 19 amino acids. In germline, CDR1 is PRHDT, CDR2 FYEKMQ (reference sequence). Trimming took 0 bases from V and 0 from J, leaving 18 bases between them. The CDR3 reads CASSLGFFRAKRAKNIQYF. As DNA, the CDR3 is TGTGCCAGCAGCTTAGGCTTCTTCCGGGCGAAGCGAGCCAAAAACATTCAGTACTTC.

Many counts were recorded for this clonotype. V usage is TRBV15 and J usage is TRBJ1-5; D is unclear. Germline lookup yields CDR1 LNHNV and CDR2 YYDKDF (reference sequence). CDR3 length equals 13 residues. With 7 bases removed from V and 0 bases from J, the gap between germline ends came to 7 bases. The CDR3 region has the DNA TGTGCCACCACAGACCTTAGCAATCAGCCCCAGCATTTT. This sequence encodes CATTDLSNQPQHF. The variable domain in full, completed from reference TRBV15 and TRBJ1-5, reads DAMVIQNPRYQVTQFGKPVTLSCSQTLNHNVMYWYQQKSSQAPKLLFHYYDKDFNNEADTPDNFQSRRPNTSFCFLDIRSPGLGDTAMYLCATTDLSNQPQHFGDGTRLSIL.

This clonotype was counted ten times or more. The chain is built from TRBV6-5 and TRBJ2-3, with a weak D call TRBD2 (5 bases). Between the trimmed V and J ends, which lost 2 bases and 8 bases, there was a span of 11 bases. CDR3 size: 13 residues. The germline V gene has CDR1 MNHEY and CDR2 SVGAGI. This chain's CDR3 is CASSYEGIGTQYF. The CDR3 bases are TGTGCCAGCAGTTACGAGGGTATAGGTACGCAGTATTTT.

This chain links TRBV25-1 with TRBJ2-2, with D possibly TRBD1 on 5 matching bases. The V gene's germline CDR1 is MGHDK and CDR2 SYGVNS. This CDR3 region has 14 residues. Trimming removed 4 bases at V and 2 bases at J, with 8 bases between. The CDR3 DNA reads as TGTGCCAGCAGTGTGGGGCAAAACACCGGGGAGCTGTTTTTT. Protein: CASSVGQNTGELFF.

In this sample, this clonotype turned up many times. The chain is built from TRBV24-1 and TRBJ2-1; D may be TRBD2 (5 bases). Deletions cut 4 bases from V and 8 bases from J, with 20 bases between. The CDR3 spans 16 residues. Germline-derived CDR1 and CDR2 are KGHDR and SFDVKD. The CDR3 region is CATSESPERRHHEQFF. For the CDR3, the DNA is TGTGCCACCAGTGAGTCCCCCGAAAGGAGGCACCATGAGCAGTTCTTC.

The CDR3 reads CASSLPSGGGHQPQHF. CDR3 bases: TGTGCCAGCAGTTTACCTTCGGGGGGGGGACATCAGCCCCAGCATTTT. This chain links TRBV28 with TRBJ1-5, with D maybe TRBD1 (5 bases). The CDR3 runs to 16 residues. V lost 2 bases and J 5 bases, leaving 16 bases between the germline ends. The germline gives CDR1 MDHEN, CDR2 SYDVKM. Full variable domain (missing parts from reference TRBV28 and TRBJ1-5): DVKVTQSSRYLVKRTGEKVFLECVQDMDHENMFWYRQDPGLGLRLIYFSYDVKMKEKGDIPEGYSVSREKKERFSLILESASTNQTSMYLCASSLPSGGGHQPQHFGDGTRLSIL.

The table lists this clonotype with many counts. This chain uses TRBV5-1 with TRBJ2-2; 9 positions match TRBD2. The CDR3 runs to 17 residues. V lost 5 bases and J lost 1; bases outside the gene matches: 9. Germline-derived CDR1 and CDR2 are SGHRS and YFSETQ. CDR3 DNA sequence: TGCGCCAGCAGTCGCCGACTAGCGGAGGGGAACACCGGGGAGCTGTTTTTT. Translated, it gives CASSRRLAEGNTGELFF.

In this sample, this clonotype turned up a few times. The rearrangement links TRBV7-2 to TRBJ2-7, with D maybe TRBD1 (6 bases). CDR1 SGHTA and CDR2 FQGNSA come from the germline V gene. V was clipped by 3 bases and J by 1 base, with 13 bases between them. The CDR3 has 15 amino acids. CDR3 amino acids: CASSFRRGLSYEQYF. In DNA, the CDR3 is TGTGCCAGCAGCTTCCGCAGGGGATTGTCCTACGAGCAGTACTTC.

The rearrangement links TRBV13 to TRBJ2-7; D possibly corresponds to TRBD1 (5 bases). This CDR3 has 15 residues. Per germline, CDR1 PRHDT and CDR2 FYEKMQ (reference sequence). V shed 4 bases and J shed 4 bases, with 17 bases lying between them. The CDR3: CASSSTAGLGYEQYF. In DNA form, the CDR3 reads TGTGCCAGCAGCTCGACTGCAGGGTTGGGGTACGAGCAGTACTTC.

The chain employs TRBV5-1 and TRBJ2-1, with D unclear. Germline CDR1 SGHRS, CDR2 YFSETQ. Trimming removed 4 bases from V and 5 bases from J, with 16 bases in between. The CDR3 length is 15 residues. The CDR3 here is CASSRVIGPDNEQFF. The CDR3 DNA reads TGCGCCAGCAGCCGGGTTATAGGACCCGACAATGAGCAGTTCTTC.

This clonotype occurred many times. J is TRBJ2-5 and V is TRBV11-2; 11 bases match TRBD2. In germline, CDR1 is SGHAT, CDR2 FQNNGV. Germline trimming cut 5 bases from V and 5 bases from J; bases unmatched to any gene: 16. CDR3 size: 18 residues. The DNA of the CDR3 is TGTGCCAGCAGCCACACGTCCGGGACTAGCGGACCTACCGAGACCCAGTACTTC. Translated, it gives CASSHTSGTSGPTETQYF.

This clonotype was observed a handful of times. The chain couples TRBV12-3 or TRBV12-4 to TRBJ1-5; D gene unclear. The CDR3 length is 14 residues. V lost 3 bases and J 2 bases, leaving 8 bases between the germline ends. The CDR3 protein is CASSLRRGNQPQHF. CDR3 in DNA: TGTGCCAGCAGTTTGAGACGCGGCAATCAGCCCCAGCATTTT.

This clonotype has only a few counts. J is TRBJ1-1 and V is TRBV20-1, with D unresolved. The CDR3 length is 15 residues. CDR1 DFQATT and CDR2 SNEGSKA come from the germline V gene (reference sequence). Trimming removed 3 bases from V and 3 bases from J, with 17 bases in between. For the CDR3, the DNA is TGCAGTGCTAGCAGCGCGGGGTTTGAACACACTGAAGCTTTCTTT. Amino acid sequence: CSASSAGFEHTEAFF.

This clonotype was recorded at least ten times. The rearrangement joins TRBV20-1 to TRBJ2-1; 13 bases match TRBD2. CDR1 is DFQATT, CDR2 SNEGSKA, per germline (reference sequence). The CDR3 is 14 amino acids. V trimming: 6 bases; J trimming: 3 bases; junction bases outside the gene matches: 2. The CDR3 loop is CSARLAGGYNEQFF. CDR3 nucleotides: TGCAGTGCCAGACTAGCGGGAGGCTACAATGAGCAGTTCTTC.